This TCR beta chain was sequenced during a study of OX40 agonist ivuxolimab in advanced cancers. Whole-study context: Patients with prior anti-PD-1, anti-PD-L1 or anti-CTLA-4 therapy were eligible; 35% to 50% had some. Partial responses were achieved by three patients, of whom one had hepatocellular carcinoma and two had cutaneous melanoma.

This table comes from immunoSEQ multiplex PCR, and its TCRdb copy is limited to in-frame clones, with some not included. This repertoire shows 40,000 to 45,000 clones, 86% found once; its top ten account for 0.38%. The specimen was CD4+ or CD8+ T cells sorted from blood, collected in a trial of the OX40 agonist ivuxolimab. The receptor's source is an adult with an advanced solid tumor such as melanoma, head and neck, liver or kidney cancer.

This CDR3 reads CASSMWLGGNSPLHF. The CDR3 coding sequence is TGTGCCAGTAGTATGTGGCTGGGGGGCAATTCACCCCTCCACTTT. The chain links TRBV19 to TRBJ1-6, with D maybe TRBD1 (6 bases). Trimming cost V 3 bases and J 7 bases, with 13 bases left between them. CDR3 size: 15 residues. Germline-derived CDR1 and CDR2 are LNHDA and SQIVND (reference sequence).